This T cell receptor (beta chain) was captured by sequencing in a study of CXCR3-negative and CXCR3-positive naive CD8 T cells. Study observations and caveats: Naive CXCR3-positive cells had TRB CDR3s more hydrophobic than those of CXCR3-negative naive cells.

As regards this clonotype: Its antigen is undetermined.

The CDR3 loop spans 17 amino acids. The libraries of TRB cDNA were constructed through 5' RACE using UMI labels. TCRdb derives one entry per CDR3 protein from the 5' RACE reads, leaving out DNA. This specimen shows around 95,000 distinct CDR3 sequences; the ten leading clones hold 1.1%. The source is a human donor in good health. Some clones in this sample may be carry-over from other donors' samples. Sequenced input: naive CXCR3+ CD8+ T cells from blood. As for subset: CD45RO-CCR7+CD27+CD95- naive CD8+ T cells expressing CXCR3 (TNR3+). The chain employs TRBV12-3 or TRBV12-4 and TRBJ2-5; TCRdb's D call of TRBD2 is untestable without DNA. The CDR3 spells CASSFSMSGGGQETQYF.